This T cell receptor (beta chain) came from a study of OX40 agonist ivuxolimab in advanced cancers. Study-level information: Ivuxolimab is an agonistic anti-OX40 (CD134) antibody, and patients were treated with it. From roughly 23 to 90 years was the age range, with a mean of roughly 59 years, and roughly 80% were male.

CDR1 is WSHSY and CDR2 is SAAADI in the germline V gene. The CDR3 extends over 13 amino acids. V was trimmed by 7 bases and J by 6 bases, leaving 12 bases between them. This clone turned up a few times. Its antigen is currently unknown. Study results and limitations: At 0.1 to 3.0 mg/kg and by week 6, clonal expansion occurred in CD4+ and CD8+ blood T cells. Expanded clones tended on average to be more numerous among CD8+ T cells than CD4+.

TCRdb keeps only in-frame clones here, not all; method: immunoSEQ multiplex PCR. This sample yields 15,000 to 20,000 clones, of which about 73% are seen a single time; around 30% belongs to the top ten. The source of this sequence is an adult with an advanced solid tumor such as melanoma, head and neck, liver or kidney cancer. The sample consisted of CD4+ or CD8+ T cells sorted from blood, taken in a trial of the OX40 agonist ivuxolimab. This rearrangement joins TRBV10-2 to TRBJ2-2; possibly TRBD1 for D (5 bases). The chain's CDR3 is CASNTVGAGELFF. As DNA, the CDR3 is TGCGCCAGCAACACAGTAGGGGCCGGGGAGCTGTTTTTT.